This paragraph covers one T cell receptor beta chain sequence. Sequencing used immunoSEQ multiplex PCR; TCRdb keeps in-frame clones, though not all of them. This sample has about 6,400 clones; 88% occur once, and the top ten carry around 2%. This entry is derived from a study of blood T cell dynamics during melanoma immunotherapy. Study context: First-line therapy was either pembrolizumab or nivolumab with ipilimumab for metastatic melanoma.

Time point here: pre-treatment baseline. Patients with prior systemic cancer treatment, concomitant immunosuppressants, or other active malignancies were excluded. The TCR originated in a human donor with melanoma. The starting material was blood, obtained from a patient treated with checkpoint blockade.

In nucleotides, the CDR3 is TGTGCCAGCAGTACAATCTACGAGCAGTACTTC. Translated: CASSTIYEQYF. The chain carries TRBV25-1 and TRBJ2-7, with D hard to call. The CDR3 contains 11 residues. Germline V gene data show CDR1 as MGHDK and CDR2 as SYGVNS. The V end lost 5 bases, the J end lost 3 bases, and 5 bases lay between the germline ends.